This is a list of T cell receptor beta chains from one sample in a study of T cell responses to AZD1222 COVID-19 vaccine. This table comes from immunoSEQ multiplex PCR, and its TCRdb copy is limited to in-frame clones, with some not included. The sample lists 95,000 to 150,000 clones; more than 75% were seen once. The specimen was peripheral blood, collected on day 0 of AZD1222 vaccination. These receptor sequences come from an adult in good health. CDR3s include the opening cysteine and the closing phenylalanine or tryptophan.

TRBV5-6	CASSSGPRSSYEQYF
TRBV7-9	CASSDHRGTDTQYF
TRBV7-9	CASSPVQGAGAFF
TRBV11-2	CASSLDWPVHNEQFF
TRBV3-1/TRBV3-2	CASSHGPLGGSYEQYF
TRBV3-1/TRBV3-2	CASSQERRSGTDTQYF
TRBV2	CASSWTGANVLTF
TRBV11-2	CASSSHTGTHYEQYF
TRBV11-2	CASSLRNTEAFF
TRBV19	CASSIDREGLGELFF
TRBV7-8	CASRSDRVGPGELFF
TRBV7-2	CASSLGPQYNEQFF
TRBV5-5	CASSLVTGINSPLHF
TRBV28	CASSLRGNGSPLHF
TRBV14	CASSSGLAAAYEQYF
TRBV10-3	CAISESGVTEAFF
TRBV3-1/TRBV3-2	CASSSLGAGGREQYF
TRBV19	CASSIDLGASFNQPQHF
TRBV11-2	CASSLGTGGESSYEQYF
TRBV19	CASSIQEGREQYF
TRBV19	CASSISLTGLYGYTF
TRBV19	CASKWRGGAAGELFF
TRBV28	CASSSPRGGEVSYNSPLHF
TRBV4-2	CASSQITSGGADGTDTQYF
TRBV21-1	CASSKSGSYGYTF
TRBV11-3	CASSLDRIYGYTF
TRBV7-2	CASSTTGSSYNEQFF
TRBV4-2	CASQERGGNTIYF
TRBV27	CASSSSTGTGVLGSEAFF
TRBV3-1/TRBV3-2	CASSLDRHTYEQYF